This entry lists 25 T cell receptor beta chains sequenced from one sample in a study of cytomegalovirus exposure and HLA in healthy donors. The study ran its PCR with 60 Vbeta and 13 Jbeta primers. The table came from immunoSEQ multiplex PCR; TCRdb's copy has only in-frame clones and leaves some out. Of under 130,000 clones listed, less than 80% were seen once; the top ten hold approximately 2.8%. Material: PBMCs. All receptors come from a woman aged 40-49 years in good health and CMV-seronegative.

This sequence joins TRBV7-2 and TRBJ1-1; D is possibly TRBD1 (6 bases). Germline V lookup: CDR1 SGHTA, CDR2 FQGNSA. V gave up 5 bases and J gave up 7 bases, with 17 bases separating them. This CDR3 is 14 amino acids long. The CDR3 spells CASSHRALSYEAFF. DNA of the CDR3: TGTGCCAGCAGCCACAGGGCCCTGTCCTATGAAGCTTTCTTT. Looking up the rest from reference TRBV7-2 and TRBJ1-1 gives the full variable domain: GAGVSQSPSNKVTEKGKDVELRCDPISGHTALYWYRQSLGQGLEFLIYFQGNSAPDKSGLPSDRFSAERTGGSVSTLTIQRTQQEDSAVYLCASSHRALSYEAFFGQGTRLTVV.

This chain joins TRBV10-1 and TRBJ2-3; 10 bases agree with TRBD2. The CDR3 is made up of 15 amino acids. Germline values: CDR1 WNHNN, CDR2 SYGVQD (reference sequence). Germline trimming cut 3 bases from V and 3 bases from J; bases unmatched to any gene: 3. Written as DNA, the CDR3 is TGCGCCAGCAGTGAAACTAGCGGGGTAACAGATACGCAGTATTTT. It is translated as CASSETSGVTDTQYF.

Only one count was recorded for this clone. The chain has TRBV7-9 and TRBJ2-7; D remains ambiguous. V lost 7 bases and J lost 2, with 12 bases in between. Germline CDR1 reads SEHNR; CDR2 reads FQNEAQ (reference sequence). The CDR3 extends over 13 amino acids. CDR3 region: CASTPLEAYEQYF. The CDR3 region has the DNA TGTGCCAGCACCCCCTTAGAGGCCTACGAGCAGTACTTC.

This sequence joins TRBV7-2 and TRBJ1-3; possibly TRBD1 for D (5 bases). Looked up from germline, CDR1 is SGHTA and CDR2 is FQGNSA. Trimming pared 4 bases from V and 0 bases from J, leaving 10 bases between. CDR3 length equals 15 residues. The CDR3, as DNA: TGTGCCAGCAGCTCCGACAGAAGCTCTGGAAACACCATATATTTT. Amino acids: CASSSDRSSGNTIYF.

V is TRBV28 and J is TRBJ1-6; TRBD1 aligns across 10 bases. Losses at the gene ends were 6 bases for V and 9 bases for J; bases not matched to a gene: 20. Germline CDR1 MDHEN, CDR2 SYDVKM. The length of the CDR3 is 19 residues. The CDR3 here is CASRPRQGAEGILVSPLHF. The DNA for the CDR3 is TGTGCCAGCAGACCGCGACAGGGGGCCGAGGGAATACTGGTTTCACCCCTCCACTTT.

The chain joins TRBV4-2 to TRBJ2-7; the D gene is possibly TRBD1 (6 bases). Per the germline V gene, CDR1 is LGHNA and CDR2 is YNFKEQ. V was cut by 3 bases and J by 6 bases, with 12 bases left in between. This CDR3 has 13 residues. The CDR3 loop is CASSQETGSEQYF. The CDR3 DNA is TGTGCCAGCAGCCAGGAAACAGGGTCCGAGCAGTACTTC.

This sequence joins TRBV19 and TRBJ1-4; the D is unclear. Germline V gene sequence: CDR1 LNHDA, CDR2 SQIVND (reference sequence). V lost 3 bases, J lost 4 bases, and 12 bases lay in between. The CDR3 covers 15 residues. Written as DNA, the CDR3 is TGTGCCAGTAGTATCTATCGAGAAAATAATGAAAAACTGTTTTTT. Protein: CASSIYRENNEKLFF.

The V call is TRBV5-1, the J call TRBJ1-1, with 7 bases identical to TRBD1. V gave up 3 bases and J gave up 4 bases; unmatched junction bases: 3. This CDR3 spans 13 amino acids. Germline CDR1 SGHRS, CDR2 YFSETQ. The CDR3 sequence: CASSWGQSTEAFF. CDR3 nucleotides: TGCGCCAGCAGCTGGGGACAGAGCACTGAAGCTTTCTTT. Using reference TRBV5-1 and TRBJ1-1 for the parts outside the CDR3, the full variable domain is KAGVTQTPRYLIKTRGQQVTLSCSPISGHRSVSWYQQTPGQGLQFLFEYFSETQRNKGNFPGRFSGRQFSNSRSEMNVSTLELGDSALYLCASSWGQSTEAFFGQGTRLTVV.

The chain combines TRBV6-5 with TRBJ2-7; D is possibly TRBD2 (7 bases). In germline, CDR1 is MNHEY, CDR2 SVGAGI. CDR3 size: 14 residues. The germline V and J ends were trimmed by 2 bases and 2 bases, with 10 bases remaining between them. CDR3 DNA sequence: TGTGCCAGCAGTTACGGGCGGGGGCCCTACGAGCAGTACTTC. Protein product: CASSYGRGPYEQYF.

This clone was counted once. The J gene is TRBJ1-1, the V gene TRBV6-5; TRBD1 agrees at 8 bases. Looked up from germline, CDR1 is MNHEY and CDR2 is SVGAGI. Trimming took 2 bases from V and 1 from J; bases not matched to a gene: 3. The length of the CDR3 is 15 residues. The DNA for the CDR3 is TGTGCCAGCAGTTACACAGGGGGGACGAACACTGAAGCTTTCTTT. Its protein is CASSYTGGTNTEAFF.

The chain employs TRBV18 and TRBJ2-1; tentative D call: TRBD1 (5 bases). The CDR3 loop spans 15 amino acids. Germline CDR1 reads KGHSH; CDR2 reads LQKENI. Trimming left V 3 bases short and J 0 bases short, with 9 bases between. CDR3 nucleotide sequence: TGTGCCAGCTCACCGGGGCGGAGCTCCTACAATGAGCAGTTCTTC. This gives the protein CASSPGRSSYNEQFF.

The V and J genes are TRBV4-1 and TRBJ2-5, with 9 positions matching TRBD2. The J call may be in error: the DNA end matches TRBJ2-7 better. Germline CDR1 and CDR2: MGHRA and YSYEKL. CDR3 size: 17 residues. In DNA form, the CDR3 reads TGCGCCAGCAGCCACCAAGATTTGGGCGGGGGGGTTTACGAGCAGTACTTC. It is translated as CASSHQDLGGGVYEQYF.

This chain uses TRBV18 with TRBJ1-2; 7 bases are a match to TRBD1. The CDR3 is made up of 14 amino acids. Germline V lookup: CDR1 KGHSH, CDR2 LQKENI. V shed 3 bases, J shed 5 bases, and the junction held 6 bases outside the gene matches. This chain's CDR3 is CASSPTGVRYGYTF. The CDR3 coding sequence is TGTGCCAGCTCACCCACAGGGGTGCGGTATGGCTACACCTTC.

CDR3 protein: CATREWNSPLHF. The DNA of the CDR3 is TGTGCCACCCGGGAATGGAATTCACCCCTCCACTTT. The chain combines TRBV28 with TRBJ1-6; D unclear. V lost 10 bases to trimming and J lost 7 bases, with 11 bases between them. The germline CDR1 and CDR2 sequences are MDHEN and SYDVKM. The CDR3 runs to 12 residues.

The chain employs TRBV9 and TRBJ1-2; 8 bases are a match to TRBD1. Per germline, CDR1 SGDLS and CDR2 YYNGEE. The CDR3 has 15 amino acids. V lost 3 bases to trimming and J lost 5 bases; unmatched junction nucleotides: 9. The CDR3 here is CASSGITGGGYGYTF. In DNA, the CDR3 is TGTGCCAGCAGCGGAATTACAGGGGGGGGATATGGCTACACCTTC.

This chain uses TRBV10-3 with TRBJ2-7, with 8 bases fitting TRBD1. Germline-derived CDR1 and CDR2 are ENHRY and SYGVKD. The CDR3 totals 15 residues. Trimming cost V 8 bases and J 6 bases; bases outside gene matches: 15. Here the CDR3 reads CAIGSQGAFPIEQYF. The CDR3, as DNA: TGTGCCATCGGAAGTCAGGGGGCTTTCCCTATCGAGCAGTACTTC.

The chain links TRBV7-9 to TRBJ1-4; tentative D call: TRBD1 (5 bases). Trimming pared 3 bases from V and 8 bases from J, leaving 13 bases between. The V gene's germline CDR1 is SEHNR and CDR2 FQNEAQ (reference sequence). The CDR3 sequence is 14 residues long. The CDR3 DNA is TGTGCCAGCAGCTTTCAACAGGCGTGGGAAAAACTGTTTTTT. Translating it yields CASSFQQAWEKLFF.

The genes are TRBV6-5 and TRBJ1-1, with TRBD1 identical over 12 bases. The CDR3 contains 15 residues. CDR1 and CDR2 from the germline V gene are MNHEY and SVGAGI. The junction had 8 bases not matched to a gene; V was cut back by 5 bases and J by 7 bases. The CDR3 nucleotides are TGTGCCAGCAGTGGGACAGGGGGCCTATACGGTGAAGCTTTCTTT. Protein: CASSGTGGLYGEAFF.

The rearrangement joins TRBV15 to TRBJ2-3, with 8 positions matching TRBD2. CDR1 and CDR2 (germline): LNHNV, YYDKDF (reference sequence). The CDR3 is 17 residues long. The trim removed 0 bases at V and 2 bases at J, leaving 7 bases unmatched. CDR3 DNA sequence: TGTGCCACCAGCAGAGATCGTGGGACTAGTGACACAGATACGCAGTATTTT. Translating it yields CATSRDRGTSDTDTQYF.

The chain carries TRBV7-9 and TRBJ1-2; D remains ambiguous. Germline CDR1 and CDR2: SEHNR and FQNEAQ (reference sequence). The CDR3 totals 13 residues. The V and J ends lost 5 bases and 7 bases respectively, with 14 bases between them. CDR3 in amino acids: CASSQTGGSGYTF. The DNA for the CDR3 is TGTGCCAGCAGCCAGACGGGAGGATCTGGCTACACCTTC.

V and J are TRBV4-3 and TRBJ2-7; 9 bases are a match to TRBD2. This CDR3 spans 15 amino acids. V lost 0 bases, J lost 3 bases, and 3 bases stayed unmatched. CDR1 is LGHNA, CDR2 YSLEER, per germline. CDR3 in DNA: TGCGCCAGCAGCCAAGAGGGTAGCGGGGGCTACGAGCAGTACTTC. Amino acids: CASSQEGSGGYEQYF.

The chain links TRBV29-1 to TRBJ2-1; no definite D call. The CDR3 sequence is 15 residues long. Germline CDR1 and CDR2: SQVTM and ANQGSEA. V dropped 3 bases and J dropped 10 bases, with 22 bases sitting between them. The CDR3 bases are TGCAGCGTTGACTTGCCGATCGAAACCAGAGGAGAGCAGTTCTTC. Its protein product is CSVDLPIETRGEQFF.

This sequence joins TRBV7-9 and TRBJ2-5, with D possibly being TRBD2 (7 bases). The J call may not be correct, given that the DNA end is closer to TRBJ2-7. Germline-derived CDR1 and CDR2 are SEHNR and FQNEAQ (reference sequence). The CDR3 extends over 15 amino acids. CDR3 amino acids: CASSRVAGAYFEQYF. The CDR3 DNA is TGTGCCAGCAGCCGCGTGGCGGGGGCCTACTTCGAGCAGTACTTC.

The chain uses TRBV28 and TRBJ1-4; 9 bases line up with TRBD1. The V gene end was trimmed by 6 bases and the J gene end by 0 bases; junction bases not matched to a gene: 14. Germline loops: CDR1 MDHEN, CDR2 SYDVKM. CDR3 length: 19 amino acids. Here the CDR3 DNA reads TGTGCCAGCAGCGAAATGCCGGGACAGGGCCCTTCAACTAATGAAAAACTGTTTTTT. This gives the protein CASSEMPGQGPSTNEKLFF.

The rearrangement joins TRBV5-4 to TRBJ2-5; 8 nucleotides line up with TRBD2. The germline gives CDR1 SGHNT, CDR2 YYREEE (reference sequence). The CDR3 length is 17 residues. V was pared by 0 bases and J by 5 bases, with 12 bases of the junction left unmatched. CDR3: CASSLELAEGVSETQYF. For the CDR3, the DNA is TGTGCCAGCAGCTTGGAACTAGCGGAGGGGGTGTCGGAGACCCAGTACTTC.